The entry below gives a single T cell receptor (beta chain) sequence along with its context. This CDR3 is 13 amino acids long. Losses at the gene ends were 4 bases for V and 12 bases for J; bases not matched to a gene: 4. Germline V lookup: CDR1 LNHDA, CDR2 SQIVND (reference sequence). The data were obtained in a study of T cells in Graves' hyperthyroidism and ophthalmopathy. Exclusion followed for patients with uncontrolled infection, other autoimmune disease, pregnancy or lactation. The source of the PBMCs was 8 to 10 ml of fresh peripheral blood. TCR beta CDR3 sequences were amplified from RNA transcripts. Primed by the HTBI set, a first-round RT-PCR was run on the TCR CDR3. MiXCR was run by TCRdb on the multiplex PCR reads, yielding one entry per CDR3 protein. This sample yields around 290,000 distinct CDR3 sequences, of which roughly 13% are seen a single time; roughly 7.7% belongs to the top ten.

The origin of this receptor is a woman in her forties with Graves' hyperthyroidism. The chain couples TRBV19 to TRBJ2-1; 12 bases map to TRBD2. Sequenced sample: blood. The CDR3 sequence is CASSTSGRGGQFF. In nucleotides, the CDR3 is TGTGCCAGTAGTACTAGCGGGAGGGGTGGGCAGTTCTTC.